Presented here are 5 T cell receptor beta chains from one specimen sequenced in a study of blood T cell repertoires in COVID-19. Produced via immunoSEQ multiplex PCR; TCRdb's table is partial and in-frame only. The data hold some 290,000 clones, with roughly 90% observed a single time. Sequencing used peripheral blood. The origin of the receptors is a woman younger than 45 with COVID-19, enrolled during active disease.

The chain links TRBV7-9 to TRBJ1-1; no definite D call. This CDR3 is built from 13 residues. Trimming pared 8 bases from V and 0 bases from J, leaving 10 bases between. Germline values: CDR1 SEHNR, CDR2 FQNEAQ (reference sequence). This CDR3 is CASVRDMNTEAFF. Here the CDR3 DNA reads TGTGCCAGCGTCCGGGATATGAACACTGAAGCTTTCTTT.

V usage is TRBV18 and J usage is TRBJ1-6; D might be TRBD1 (6 bases). Per germline, CDR1 KGHSH and CDR2 LQKENI. V was shortened by 3 bases and J by 5 bases, with 11 bases between the two germline ends. This CDR3 comprises 15 residues. The CDR3 protein is CASSPTGSDNSPLHF. Written as DNA, the CDR3 is TGTGCCAGCTCACCCACAGGGTCCGATAATTCACCCCTCCACTTT.

This chain's CDR3 is CAWTSGGNQPQHF. The CDR3, as DNA: TGTGCCTGGACGTCAGGGGGCAATCAGCCCCAGCATTTT. The rearrangement links TRBV30 to TRBJ1-5, with D possibly matching TRBD1 (6 bases). Trimming left V 4 bases short and J 2 bases short, with 9 bases between. From germline, CDR1 is GTSNPN and CDR2 SVGIG (reference sequence). The CDR3 is made up of 13 amino acids.

The chain recombines TRBV7-2 with TRBJ2-2; D uncertain. The CDR3 has 15 residues. Germline CDR1 reads SGHTA; CDR2 reads FQGNSA. V lost 5 bases to trimming and J lost 3 bases, with 13 bases between them. The CDR3 loop is CASSHPVVYTGELFF. The DNA of the CDR3 is TGTGCCAGCAGCCACCCGGTGGTGTACACCGGGGAGCTGTTTTTT.

The V and J genes are TRBV4-2 and TRBJ2-5; 11 nucleotides match TRBD2. The germline V gene encodes CDR1 LGHNA and CDR2 YNFKEQ. J lost 0 bases, V lost 3 bases, and 9 bases had no gene match. This CDR3 region has 18 residues. CDR3 sequence reads: CASSQGTSGRIDQETQYF. Here the CDR3 DNA reads TGTGCCAGCAGCCAGGGCACTAGCGGGAGAATTGACCAAGAGACCCAGTACTTC.